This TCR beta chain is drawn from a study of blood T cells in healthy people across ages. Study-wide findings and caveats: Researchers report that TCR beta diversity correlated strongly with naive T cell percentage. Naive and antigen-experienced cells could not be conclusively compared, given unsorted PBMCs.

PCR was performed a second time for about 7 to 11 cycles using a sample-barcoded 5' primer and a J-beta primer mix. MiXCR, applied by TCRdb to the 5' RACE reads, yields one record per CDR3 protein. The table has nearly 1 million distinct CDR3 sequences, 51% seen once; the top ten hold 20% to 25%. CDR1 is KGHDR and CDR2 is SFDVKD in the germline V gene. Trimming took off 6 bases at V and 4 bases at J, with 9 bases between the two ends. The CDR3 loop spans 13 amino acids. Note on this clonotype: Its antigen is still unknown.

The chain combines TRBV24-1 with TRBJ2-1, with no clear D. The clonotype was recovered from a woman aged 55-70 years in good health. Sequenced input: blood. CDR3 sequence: CATSYAAYNEQFF. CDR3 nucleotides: TGTGCCACCAGTTATGCTGCTTACAATGAGCAGTTCTTC.